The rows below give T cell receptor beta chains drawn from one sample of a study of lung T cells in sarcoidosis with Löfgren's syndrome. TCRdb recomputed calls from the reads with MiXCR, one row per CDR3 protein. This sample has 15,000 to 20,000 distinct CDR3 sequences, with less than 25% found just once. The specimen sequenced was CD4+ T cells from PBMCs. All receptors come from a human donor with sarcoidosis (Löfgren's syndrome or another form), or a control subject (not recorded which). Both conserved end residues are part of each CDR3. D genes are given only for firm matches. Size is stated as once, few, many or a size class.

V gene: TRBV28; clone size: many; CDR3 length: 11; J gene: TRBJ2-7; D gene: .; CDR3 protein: CASLGSYEQYF; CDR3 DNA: TGTGCCAGCCTGGGGTCCTACGAGCAGTACTTC
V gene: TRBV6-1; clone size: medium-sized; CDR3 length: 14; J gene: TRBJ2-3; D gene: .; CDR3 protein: CASRLGPPTDTQYF; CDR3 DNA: TGTGCCAGCAGGCTAGGGCCCCCCACAGATACGCAGTATTTT
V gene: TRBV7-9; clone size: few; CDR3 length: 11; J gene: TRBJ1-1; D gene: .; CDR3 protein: CASSSYTEAFF; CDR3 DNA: TGTGCCAGCAGCTCATACACTGAAGCTTTCTTT
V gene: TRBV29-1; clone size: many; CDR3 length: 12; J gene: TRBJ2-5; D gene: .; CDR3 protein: CSVEWSEETQYF; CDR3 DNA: TGCAGCGTTGAGTGGTCCGAAGAGACCCAGTACTTC
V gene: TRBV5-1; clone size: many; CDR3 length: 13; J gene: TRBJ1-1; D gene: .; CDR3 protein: CASSLDADTEAFF; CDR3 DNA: TGCGCCAGCAGCTTAGACGCAGACACTGAAGCTTTCTTT
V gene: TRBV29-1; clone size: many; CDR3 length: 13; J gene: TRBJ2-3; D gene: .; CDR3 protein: CSVAGVTTDTQYF; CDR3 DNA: TGCAGCGTTGCAGGGGTCACCACAGATACGCAGTATTTT
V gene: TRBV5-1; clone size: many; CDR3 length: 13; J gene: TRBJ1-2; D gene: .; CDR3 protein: CASSLDTGFGYTF; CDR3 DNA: TGCGCCAGCAGCTTGGATACAGGGTTTGGCTACACCTTC
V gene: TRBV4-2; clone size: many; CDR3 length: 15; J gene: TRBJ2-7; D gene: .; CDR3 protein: CASSQEGRGGYEQYF; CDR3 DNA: TGTGCCAGCAGCCAAGAGGGCAGGGGAGGCTACGAGCAGTACTTC
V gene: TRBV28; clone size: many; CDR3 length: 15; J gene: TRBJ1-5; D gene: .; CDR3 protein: CASTTRQGSNQPQHF; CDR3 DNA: TGTGCCAGCACCACAAGGCAGGGAAGCAATCAGCCCCAGCATTTT
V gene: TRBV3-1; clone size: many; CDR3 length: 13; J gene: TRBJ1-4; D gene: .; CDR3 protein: CASSYYGREKLFF; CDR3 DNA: TGTGCCAGCAGCTACTATGGACGGGAAAAACTGTTTTTT